The T cell receptor (beta chain) under discussion was sequenced for a study of blood T cell repertoires in COVID-19. At the level of the study: Nucleic acid was either cDNA or gDNA, and it came from T cells, B-cell-depleted T cells, or PBMCs.

Libraries were prepared by immunoSEQ multiplex PCR; TCRdb keeps only in-frame clonotypes and omits some of them. The sample consists of 200,000 to 300,000 clones, roughly 81% of them appearing once. CDR1 SGHVS and CDR2 FQNEAQ come from the germline V gene. The CDR3 runs 13 residues. As to this clone: Relative to the germline gene, one junction end is altered; a read error may explain this.

Enrolled during active infection, Seattle patients were then followed longitudinally. Source material: peripheral blood. The genes are TRBV7-8 and TRBJ1-5; no clear D. This sequence originates from a woman aged 80 or older with COVID-19, enrolled during active disease. CDR3 DNA: TGTGCCAGCAGTTTAGGCAGGAATCAGCCCCAGCATTTT. Amino acid sequence: CASSLGRNQPQHF.